This TCR beta chain was recorded in a study of blood T cell repertoires in COVID-19. The table came from immunoSEQ multiplex PCR; TCRdb's copy has only in-frame clones and leaves some out. This table has about 380,000 clones, more than 70% appearing once. The ends lost 6 bases at V and 1 base at J; junction bases unmatched: 8. Germline V gene sequence: CDR1 MNHEY, CDR2 SMNVEV (reference sequence). The CDR3 length is 16 residues. V usage is TRBV27 and J usage is TRBJ2-1, with 8 bases fitting TRBD1. Input material: peripheral blood. The receptor was isolated from a man aged 40-55 years with acute or convalescent COVID-19. The chain's CDR3 is CASSPQGTGSYNEQFF. CDR3 nucleotides: TGTGCCAGCAGCCCCCAAGGGACAGGATCCTACAATGAGCAGTTCTTC.